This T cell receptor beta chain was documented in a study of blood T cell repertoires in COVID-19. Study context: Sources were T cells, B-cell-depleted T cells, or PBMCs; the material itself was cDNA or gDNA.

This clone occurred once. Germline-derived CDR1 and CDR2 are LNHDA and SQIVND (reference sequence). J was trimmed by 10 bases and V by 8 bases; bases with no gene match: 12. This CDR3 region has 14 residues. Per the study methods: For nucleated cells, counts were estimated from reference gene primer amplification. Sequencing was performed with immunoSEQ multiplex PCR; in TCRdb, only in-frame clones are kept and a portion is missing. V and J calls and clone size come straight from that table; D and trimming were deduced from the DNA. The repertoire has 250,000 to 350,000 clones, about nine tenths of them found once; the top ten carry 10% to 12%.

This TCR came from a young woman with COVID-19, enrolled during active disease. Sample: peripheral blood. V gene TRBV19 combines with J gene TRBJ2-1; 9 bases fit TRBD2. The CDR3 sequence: CASSEGVAGDEQFF. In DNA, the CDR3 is TGTGCCAGTTCAGAGGGGGTAGCGGGAGACGAGCAGTTCTTC.